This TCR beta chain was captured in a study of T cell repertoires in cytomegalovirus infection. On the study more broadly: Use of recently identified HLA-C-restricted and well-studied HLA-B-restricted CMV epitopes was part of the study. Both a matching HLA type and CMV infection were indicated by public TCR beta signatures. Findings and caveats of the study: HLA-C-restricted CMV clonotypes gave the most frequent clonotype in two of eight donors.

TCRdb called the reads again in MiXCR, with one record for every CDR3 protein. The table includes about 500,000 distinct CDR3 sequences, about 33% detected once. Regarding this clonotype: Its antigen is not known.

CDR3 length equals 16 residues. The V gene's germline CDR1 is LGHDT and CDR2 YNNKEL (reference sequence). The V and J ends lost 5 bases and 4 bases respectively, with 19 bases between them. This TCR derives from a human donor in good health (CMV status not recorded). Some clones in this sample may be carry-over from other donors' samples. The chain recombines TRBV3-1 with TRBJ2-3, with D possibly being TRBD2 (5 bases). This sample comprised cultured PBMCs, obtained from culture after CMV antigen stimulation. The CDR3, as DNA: TGTGCCAGCAGCAGGACTGAAGCGCGGAGTGCAGATACGCAGTATTTT. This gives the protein CASSRTEARSADTQYF.